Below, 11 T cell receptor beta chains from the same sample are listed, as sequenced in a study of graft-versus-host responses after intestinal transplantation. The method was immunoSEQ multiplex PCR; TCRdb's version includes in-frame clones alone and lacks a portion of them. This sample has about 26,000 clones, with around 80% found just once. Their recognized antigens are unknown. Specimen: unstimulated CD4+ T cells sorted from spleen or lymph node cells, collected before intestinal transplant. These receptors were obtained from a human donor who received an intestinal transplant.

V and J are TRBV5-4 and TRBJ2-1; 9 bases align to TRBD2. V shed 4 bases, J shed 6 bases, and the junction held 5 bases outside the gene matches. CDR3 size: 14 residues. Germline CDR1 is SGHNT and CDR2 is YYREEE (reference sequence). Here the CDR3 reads CASSRRGGLNEQFF. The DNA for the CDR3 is TGTGCCAGCAGCCGGCGGGGGGGGCTCAATGAGCAGTTCTTC.

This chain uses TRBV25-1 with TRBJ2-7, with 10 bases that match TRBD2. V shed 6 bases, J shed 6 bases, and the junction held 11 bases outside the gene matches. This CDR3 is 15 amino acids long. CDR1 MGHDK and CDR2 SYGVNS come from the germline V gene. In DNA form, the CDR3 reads TGTGCCAGCAGAGACTCTAGCGGGAGTACCGCCGAGCAGTACTTC. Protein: CASRDSSGSTAEQYF.

Here the CDR3 reads CASSENRGHGPLHF. In DNA form, the CDR3 reads TGCGCCAGCAGTGAGAACAGGGGGCATGGTCCCCTCCACTTT. The genes are TRBV10-2 and TRBJ1-6; 9 bases fit TRBD1. Trimming took 2 bases from V and 13 from J; bases not matched to a gene: 6. The CDR3 runs 14 residues. Germline CDR1 WSHSY, CDR2 SAAADI.

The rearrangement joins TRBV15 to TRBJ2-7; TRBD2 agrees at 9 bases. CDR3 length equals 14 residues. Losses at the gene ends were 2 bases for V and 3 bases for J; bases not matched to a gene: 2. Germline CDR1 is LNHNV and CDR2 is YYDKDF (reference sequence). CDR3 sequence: CATSRSTSGYEQYF. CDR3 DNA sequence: TGTGCCACCAGCAGATCGACTAGCGGCTACGAGCAGTACTTC.

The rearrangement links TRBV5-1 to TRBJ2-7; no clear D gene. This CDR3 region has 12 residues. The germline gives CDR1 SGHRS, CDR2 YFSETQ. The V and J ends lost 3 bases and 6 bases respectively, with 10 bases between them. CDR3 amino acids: CASSSGLSEQYF. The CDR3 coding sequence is TGCGCCAGCAGCTCGGGTCTCAGCGAGCAGTACTTC. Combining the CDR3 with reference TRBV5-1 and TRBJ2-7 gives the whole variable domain KAGVTQTPRYLIKTRGQQVTLSCSPISGHRSVSWYQQTPGQGLQFLFEYFSETQRNKGNFPGRFSGRQFSNSRSEMNVSTLELGDSALYLCASSSGLSEQYFGPGTRLTVT.

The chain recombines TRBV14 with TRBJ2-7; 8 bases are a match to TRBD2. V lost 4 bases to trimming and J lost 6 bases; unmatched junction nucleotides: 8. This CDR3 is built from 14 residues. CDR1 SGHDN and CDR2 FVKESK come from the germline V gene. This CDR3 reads CASSRYRGGGEQYF. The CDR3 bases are TGTGCCAGCAGCCGCTATCGGGGGGGAGGCGAGCAGTACTTC.

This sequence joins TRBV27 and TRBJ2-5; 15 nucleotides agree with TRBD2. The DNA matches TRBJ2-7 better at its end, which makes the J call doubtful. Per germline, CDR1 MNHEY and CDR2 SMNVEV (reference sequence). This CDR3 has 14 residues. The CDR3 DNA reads TGTGCCAGCTGGACTAGCGGGAGGGCCTACGAGCAGTACTTC. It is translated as CASWTSGRAYEQYF.

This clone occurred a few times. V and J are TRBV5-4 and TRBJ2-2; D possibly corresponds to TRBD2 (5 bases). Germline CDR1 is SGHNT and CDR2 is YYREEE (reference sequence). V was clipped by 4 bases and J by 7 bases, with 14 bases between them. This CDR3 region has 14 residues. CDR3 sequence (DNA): TGTGCCAGCAGCCCCCCGTCGGGGAGCGGGGAGCTGTTTTTT. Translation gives CASSPPSGSGELFF.

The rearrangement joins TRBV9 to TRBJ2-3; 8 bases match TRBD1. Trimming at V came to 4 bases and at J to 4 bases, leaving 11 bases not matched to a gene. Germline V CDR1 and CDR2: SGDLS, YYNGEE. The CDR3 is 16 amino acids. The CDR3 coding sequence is TGTGCCAGCAGCCCCTTTCTCAGGGGGCGGGCAGATACGCAGTATTTT. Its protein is CASSPFLRGRADTQYF. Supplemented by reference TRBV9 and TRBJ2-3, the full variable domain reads DSGVTQTPKHLITATGQRVTLRCSPRSGDLSVYWYQQSLDQGLQFLIQYYNGEERAKGNILERFSAQQFPDLHSELNLSSLELGDSALYFCASSPFLRGRADTQYFGPGTRLTVL.

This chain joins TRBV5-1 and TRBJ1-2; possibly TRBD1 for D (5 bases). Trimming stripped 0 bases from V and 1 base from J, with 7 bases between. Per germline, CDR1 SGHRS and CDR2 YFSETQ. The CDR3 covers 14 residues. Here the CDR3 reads CASSLAGGNYGYTF. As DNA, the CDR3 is TGCGCCAGCAGCTTGGCCGGGGGTAACTATGGCTACACCTTC.

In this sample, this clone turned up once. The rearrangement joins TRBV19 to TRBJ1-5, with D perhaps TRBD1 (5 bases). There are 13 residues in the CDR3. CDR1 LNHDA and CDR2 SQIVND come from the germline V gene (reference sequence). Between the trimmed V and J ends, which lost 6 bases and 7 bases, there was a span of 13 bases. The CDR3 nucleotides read TGTGCCAGTAGCCTTTCAGGGAGGCAGCCCCAGCATTTT. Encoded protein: CASSLSGRQPQHF.